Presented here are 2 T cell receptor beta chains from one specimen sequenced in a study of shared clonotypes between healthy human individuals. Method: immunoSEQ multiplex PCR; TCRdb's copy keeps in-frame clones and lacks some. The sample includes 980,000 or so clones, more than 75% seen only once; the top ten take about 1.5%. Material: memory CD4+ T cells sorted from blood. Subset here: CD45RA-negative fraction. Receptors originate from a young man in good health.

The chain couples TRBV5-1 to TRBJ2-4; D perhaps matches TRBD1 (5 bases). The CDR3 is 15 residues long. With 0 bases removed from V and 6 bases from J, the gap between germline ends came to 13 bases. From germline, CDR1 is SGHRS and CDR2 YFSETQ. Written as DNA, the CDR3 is TGCGCCAGCAGCTTGGTCTCAGGGCCAGGAAACATTCAGTACTTC. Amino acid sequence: CASSLVSGPGNIQYF.

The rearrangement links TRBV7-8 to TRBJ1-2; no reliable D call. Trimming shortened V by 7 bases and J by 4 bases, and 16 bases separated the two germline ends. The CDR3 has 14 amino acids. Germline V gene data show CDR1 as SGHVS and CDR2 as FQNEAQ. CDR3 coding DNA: TGTGCCAGCATCCCTACGCGTCAGGCCTATGGCTACACCTTC. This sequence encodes CASIPTRQAYGYTF.